These 27 T cell receptor beta chains came from one sample sequenced in a study of blood T cell repertoires in COVID-19. Sequencing used immunoSEQ multiplex PCR; TCRdb keeps in-frame clones, though not all of them. This table holds about 200,000 clones, around 88% found once. The sequencing input was PBMCs or T cells enriched from blood (not recorded which). The receptors stem from a man between 35 and 55 years old with acute COVID-19.

The V gene is TRBV27, the J gene TRBJ1-4; unclear D gene. The CDR3 contains 14 residues. In germline, CDR1 is MNHEY, CDR2 SMNVEV (reference sequence). V lost 6 bases and J lost 7, with 15 bases in between. The DNA for the CDR3 is TGTGCCAGCAGGGGTGGGAGACAACTTGAAAAACTGTTTTTT. Amino acids: CASRGGRQLEKLFF.

The rearrangement uses TRBV7-8 and TRBJ1-6; a weak D match, TRBD1 (6 bases). The CDR3 spans 16 residues. The germline V gene encodes CDR1 SGHVS and CDR2 FQNEAQ. V was cut by 1 base and J by 2 bases, with 9 bases left in between. The CDR3 bases are TGTGCCAGCAGCTTAGGGACAGCAACCTATAATTCACCCCTCCACTTT. Translating gives CASSLGTATYNSPLHF.

This chain links TRBV7-9 with TRBJ1-2, with 8 bases fitting TRBD1. V gave up 1 base and J gave up 4 bases; unmatched junction bases: 5. This CDR3 is built from 15 residues. Germline lookup yields CDR1 SEHNR and CDR2 FQNEAQ (reference sequence). The CDR3 sequence: CASSLEAGTGYGYTF. As DNA, the CDR3 is TGTGCCAGCAGCTTAGAAGCCGGGACAGGCTATGGCTACACCTTC.

The V gene is TRBV5-4, the J gene TRBJ2-2; 14 nucleotides match TRBD2. Germline V CDR1 and CDR2: SGHNT, YYREEE (reference sequence). Unmatched junction bases numbered 2, after V lost 2 bases and J lost 2 bases. This CDR3 is 17 amino acids long. The CDR3 loop is CASSFGLAGGNTGELFF. The CDR3 nucleotides read TGTGCCAGCAGCTTCGGACTAGCGGGAGGAAACACCGGGGAGCTGTTTTTT.

The rearrangement joins TRBV28 to TRBJ2-3; 10 bases match TRBD1. Germline V gene data show CDR1 as MDHEN and CDR2 as SYDVKM. CDR3 length: 14 amino acids. Losses at the gene ends were 6 bases for V and 6 bases for J; bases not matched to a gene: 6. CDR3 loop: CASRRDRGPDTQYF. The CDR3 nucleotides read TGTGCCAGCAGGCGGGACAGGGGCCCCGATACGCAGTATTTT.

This chain joins TRBV29-1 and TRBJ2-7, with 11 bases that match TRBD2. Trimming at V came to 7 bases and at J to 2 bases, leaving 7 bases not matched to a gene. Germline V CDR1 and CDR2: SQVTM, ANQGSEA. The CDR3 is 14 amino acids. CDR3 protein: CSGGLADPTYEQYF. CDR3 coding DNA: TGCAGCGGGGGACTAGCGGACCCAACCTACGAGCAGTACTTC.

This clone has a single count. The CDR3, as DNA: TGTGCCAGCAGCTTGGGACAGGGTGTGGCTGAAGCTTTCTTT. Its protein is CASSLGQGVAEAFF. The chain uses TRBV7-6 and TRBJ1-1; 9 bases fit TRBD1. J lost 6 bases, V lost 3 bases, and 5 bases had no gene match. Germline-derived CDR1 and CDR2 are SGHVS and FNYEAQ. The length of the CDR3 is 14 residues.

The chain combines TRBV28 with TRBJ1-4; tentatively, D is TRBD1 (5 bases). Trimming removed 5 bases from V and 2 bases from J, with 18 bases in between. The germline V gene has CDR1 MDHEN and CDR2 SYDVKM. The CDR3 sequence is 17 residues long. CDR3 sequence reads: CASSRTLKTVTNEKLFF. The CDR3 coding sequence is TGTGCCAGCAGTCGTACACTGAAGACAGTCACTAATGAAAAACTGTTTTTT.

This clone was seen a handful of times. This chain links TRBV9 with TRBJ2-3; D call uncertain. CDR3 size: 15 residues. In germline, CDR1 is SGDLS, CDR2 YYNGEE. V lost 1 base to trimming and J lost 1 base, with 10 bases between them. The CDR3 coding sequence is TGTGCCAGCAGCGTAACCGTAAGCGGCACAGATACGCAGTATTTT. This codes for CASSVTVSGTDTQYF. The full variable domain, in which reference TRBV9 and TRBJ2-3 provide the parts outside the CDR3, is DSGVTQTPKHLITATGQRVTLRCSPRSGDLSVYWYQQSLDQGLQFLIQYYNGEERAKGNILERFSAQQFPDLHSELNLSSLELGDSALYFCASSVTVSGTDTQYFGPGTRLTVL.

The V call is TRBV6-5, the J call TRBJ2-5; D possibly corresponds to TRBD1 (5 bases). The CDR3 extends over 13 amino acids. V lost 5 bases to trimming and J lost 2 bases, with 9 bases between them. CDR1 is MNHEY and CDR2 is SVGAGI in the germline V gene. The CDR3 spells CASSRQRQETQYF. The CDR3 DNA follows: TGTGCCAGCAGTCGACAGAGACAAGAGACCCAGTACTTC.

The chain joins TRBV28 to TRBJ1-2; TRBD1 matches 9 bases. Germline V lookup: CDR1 MDHEN, CDR2 SYDVKM. The CDR3 extends over 14 amino acids. V trimming: 6 bases; J trimming: 5 bases; junction bases outside the gene matches: 7. The CDR3 region has the DNA TGTGCCAGCAGATCCCGGGACAGGGCTTATGGCTACACCTTC. Translation: CASRSRDRAYGYTF.

The J gene is TRBJ2-4, the V gene TRBV24-1; D not certain. Trimming took 2 bases from V and 2 from J, leaving 9 bases between them. The CDR3 length is 15 residues. The V gene's germline CDR1 is KGHDR and CDR2 SFDVKD. CDR3 bases: TGTGCCACCAGTGATTCGGGTTATCCCAAAAACATTCAGTACTTC. Translation gives CATSDSGYPKNIQYF.

The chain's CDR3 is CASSLSAGSGGANVLTF. In DNA, the CDR3 is TGCGCCAGCAGCTTGAGTGCAGGGTCTGGTGGGGCCAACGTCCTGACTTTC. This rearrangement joins TRBV5-1 to TRBJ2-6; tentatively, D is TRBD1 (5 bases). This CDR3 contains 17 residues. In germline, CDR1 is SGHRS, CDR2 YFSETQ. V was trimmed by 1 base and J by 3 bases, leaving 14 bases between them.

The chain joins TRBV24-1 to TRBJ2-5, with 8 nucleotides matching TRBD1. In germline, CDR1 is KGHDR, CDR2 SFDVKD. The CDR3 is made up of 14 amino acids. V trimming: 3 bases; J trimming: 4 bases; junction bases outside the gene matches: 3. The CDR3 sequence: CATSDDRGGETQYF. The CDR3 nucleotides are TGTGCCACCAGTGATGACAGGGGTGGAGAGACCCAGTACTTC.

The gene calls are TRBV30 and TRBJ1-2, with unresolved D. The germline CDR1 and CDR2 sequences are GTSNPN and SVGIG (reference sequence). CDR3 length: 13 amino acids. V lost 6 bases to trimming and J lost 3 bases, with 14 bases between them. CDR3 protein: CACRWQLDYGYTF. As DNA, the CDR3 is TGTGCCTGCCGATGGCAGCTAGACTATGGCTACACCTTC.

The chain uses TRBV5-1 and TRBJ2-7; tentative D call: TRBD1 (6 bases). This CDR3 has 16 residues. Germline CDR1 SGHRS, CDR2 YFSETQ. V lost 4 bases and J lost 5, with 22 bases in between. The CDR3 loop is CASSPRTASAGDEQYF. The CDR3 nucleotides read TGCGCCAGCAGCCCGAGGACAGCCTCGGCTGGGGACGAGCAGTACTTC. Using reference TRBV5-1 and TRBJ2-7 for the parts outside the CDR3, the full variable domain is KAGVTQTPRYLIKTRGQQVTLSCSPISGHRSVSWYQQTPGQGLQFLFEYFSETQRNKGNFPGRFSGRQFSNSRSEMNVSTLELGDSALYLCASSPRTASAGDEQYFGPGTRLTVT.

The rearrangement links TRBV4-1 to TRBJ1-1; the D gene is possibly TRBD1 (5 bases). The CDR3 has 16 amino acids. V dropped 3 bases and J dropped 4 bases, with 18 bases sitting between them. From germline, CDR1 is MGHRA and CDR2 YSYEKL. CDR3 bases: TGCGCCAGCAGCCACGGAAGGGTCAGGGTTGGCACTGAAGCTTTCTTT. Protein sequence: CASSHGRVRVGTEAFF.

The V and J genes are TRBV2 and TRBJ1-1, with no clear D. The CDR3 covers 12 residues. Trimming pared 3 bases from V and 6 bases from J, leaving 8 bases between. Germline CDR1 and CDR2: SNHLY and FYNNEI. CDR3 loop: CASSDGEPEAFF. CDR3 nucleotides: TGTGCCAGCAGTGACGGGGAGCCTGAAGCTTTCTTT.

The chain joins TRBV12-5 to TRBJ1-2; tentatively, D is TRBD1 (5 bases). Trimming pared 1 base from V and 8 bases from J, leaving 14 bases between. The CDR3 runs to 14 residues. Germline CDR1 LGHNT, CDR2 FRNRAP. CDR3: CASGLAGGSAGYTF. Here the CDR3 DNA reads TGTGCTAGTGGTTTGGCCGGGGGATCGGCCGGCTACACCTTC.

The chain carries TRBV7-9 and TRBJ1-4; 8 nucleotides match TRBD1. This CDR3 is 16 amino acids long. V gave up 3 bases and J gave up 11 bases; unmatched junction bases: 14. Germline CDR1 reads SEHNR; CDR2 reads FQNEAQ (reference sequence). The DNA of the CDR3 is TGTGCCAGCAGCTTCGTGGACAGGGATCCCTCCGGGAAACTGTTTTTT. This translates into CASSFVDRDPSGKLFF. Complete variable domain (other parts from reference TRBV7-9 and TRBJ1-4): DTGVSQNPRHKITKRGQNVTFRCDPISEHNRLYWYRQTLGQGPEFLTYFQNEAQLEKSRLLSDRFSAERPKGSFSTLEIQRTEQGDSAMYLCASSFVDRDPSGKLFFGSGTQLSVL.

This clone was seen a few times. The V call is TRBV2, the J call TRBJ1-5, with unresolved D. Trimming left V 9 bases short and J 3 bases short, with 12 bases between. This CDR3 region has 13 residues. Germline V gene sequence: CDR1 SNHLY, CDR2 FYNNEI. CDR3 coding DNA: TGTGCCAGTGTACCAGAACCCAATCAGCCCCAGCATTTT. Translating gives CASVPEPNQPQHF.

The chain has TRBV12-3 or TRBV12-4 and TRBJ1-6, with a tentative D call TRBD1 (5 bases). The germline V and J ends were trimmed by 1 base and 15 bases, with 13 bases remaining between them. This CDR3 spans 13 amino acids. CDR3 sequence (DNA): TGTGCCAGCAGTTTAGAGACAGCCCGTCACCTCCACTTT. Encoded protein: CASSLETARHLHF.

This chain uses TRBV4-2 with TRBJ2-7; 7 positions match TRBD2. The CDR3 consists of 16 residues. V lost 0 bases, J lost 1 base, and 6 bases stayed unmatched. The germline V gene has CDR1 LGHNA and CDR2 YNFKEQ. The chain's CDR3 is CASSQDLPAGSYEQYF. CDR3 in DNA: TGTGCCAGCAGCCAAGACCTCCCAGCGGGATCCTACGAGCAGTACTTC.

The rearrangement joins TRBV4-2 to TRBJ2-7; D may be TRBD2 (5 bases). Trimming cost V 1 base and J 2 bases, with 9 bases left between them. CDR1 LGHNA and CDR2 YNFKEQ come from the germline V gene. This CDR3 is built from 14 residues. The CDR3 bases are TGTGCCAGCAGCCAAGGAAGCGGAACCTACGAGCAGTACTTC. Protein product: CASSQGSGTYEQYF.

The chain recombines TRBV18 with TRBJ2-1, with 11 positions matching TRBD1. J lost 3 bases, V lost 6 bases, and 4 bases had no gene match. CDR1 is KGHSH and CDR2 is LQKENI in the germline V gene. There are 15 residues in the CDR3. In DNA form, the CDR3 reads TGTGCCAGCTCCCCGGGACAGGGGGGCTACAATGAGCAGTTCTTC. This codes for CASSPGQGGYNEQFF. Complete variable domain (other parts from reference TRBV18 and TRBJ2-1): NAGVMQNPRHLVRRRGQEARLRCSPMKGHSHVYWYRQLPEEGLKFMVYLQKENIIDESGMPKERFSAEFPKEGPSILRIQQVVRGDSAAYFCASSPGQGGYNEQFFGPGTRLTVL.

The chain is built from TRBV2 and TRBJ1-6; no definite D call. The CDR3 loop spans 15 amino acids. V was clipped by 5 bases and J by 0 bases, with 8 bases between them. In germline, CDR1 is SNHLY, CDR2 FYNNEI. The DNA of the CDR3 is TGTGCCAGCAGTCGTAGGAGCTCCTATAATTCACCCCTCCACTTT. This translates into CASSRRSSYNSPLHF. Supplemented by reference TRBV2 and TRBJ1-6, the full variable domain reads EPEVTQTPSHQVTQMGQEVILRCVPISNHLYFYWYRQILGQKVEFLVSFYNNEISEKSEIFDDQFSVERPDGSNFTLKIRSTKLEDSAMYFCASSRRSSYNSPLHFGNGTRLTVT.

V usage is TRBV7-2 and J usage is TRBJ2-3, with D possibly TRBD2 on 5 matching bases. The germline V gene has CDR1 SGHTA and CDR2 FQGNSA. This CDR3 has 13 residues. V was pared by 5 bases and J by 4 bases, with 10 bases between. The CDR3 loop reads CASSPTGSDTQYF. CDR3 nucleotide sequence: TGTGCCAGCAGCCCGACGGGGTCAGATACGCAGTATTTT. The whole variable domain, filled in from reference TRBV7-2 and TRBJ2-3, reads GAGVSQSPSNKVTEKGKDVELRCDPISGHTALYWYRQSLGQGLEFLIYFQGNSAPDKSGLPSDRFSAERTGGSVSTLTIQRTQQEDSAVYLCASSPTGSDTQYFGPGTRLTVL.